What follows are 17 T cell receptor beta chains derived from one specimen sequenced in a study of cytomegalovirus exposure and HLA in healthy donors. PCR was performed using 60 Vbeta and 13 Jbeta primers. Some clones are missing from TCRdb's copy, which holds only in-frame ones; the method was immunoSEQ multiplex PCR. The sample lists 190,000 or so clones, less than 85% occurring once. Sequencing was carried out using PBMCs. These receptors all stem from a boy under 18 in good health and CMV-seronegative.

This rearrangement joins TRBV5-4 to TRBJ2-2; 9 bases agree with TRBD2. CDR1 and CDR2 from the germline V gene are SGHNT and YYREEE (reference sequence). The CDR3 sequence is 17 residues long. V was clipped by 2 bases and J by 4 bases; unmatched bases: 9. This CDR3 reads CASSFGSGGRGTGELFF. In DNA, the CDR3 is TGTGCCAGCAGCTTCGGTAGCGGGGGACGGGGCACCGGGGAGCTGTTTTTT. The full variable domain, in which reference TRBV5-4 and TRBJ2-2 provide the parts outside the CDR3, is ETGVTQSPTHLIKTRGQQVTLRCSSQSGHNTVSWYQQALGQGPQFIFQYYREEENGRGNFPPRFSGLQFPNYSSELNVNALELDDSALYLCASSFGSGGRGTGELFFGEGSRLTVL.

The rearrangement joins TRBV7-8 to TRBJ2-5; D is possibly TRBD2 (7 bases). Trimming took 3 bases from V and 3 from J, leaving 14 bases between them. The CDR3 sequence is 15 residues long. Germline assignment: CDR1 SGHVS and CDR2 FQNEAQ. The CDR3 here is CASSFTEGGKETQYF. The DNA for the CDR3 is TGTGCCAGCAGCTTCACCGAGGGGGGGAAAGAGACCCAGTACTTC.

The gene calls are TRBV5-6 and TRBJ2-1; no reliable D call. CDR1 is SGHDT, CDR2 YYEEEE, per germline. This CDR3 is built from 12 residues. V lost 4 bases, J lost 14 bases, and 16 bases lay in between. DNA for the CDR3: TGTGCCAGCAGCATGGCTGTAGGTCAGGAGTTCTTC. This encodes CASSMAVGQEFF. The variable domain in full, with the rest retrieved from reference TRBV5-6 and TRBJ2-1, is DAGVTQSPTHLIKTRGQQVTLRCSPKSGHDTVSWYQQALGQGPQFIFQYYEEEERQRGNFPDRFSGHQFPNYSSELNVNALLLGDSALYLCASSMAVGQEFFGPGTRLTVL.

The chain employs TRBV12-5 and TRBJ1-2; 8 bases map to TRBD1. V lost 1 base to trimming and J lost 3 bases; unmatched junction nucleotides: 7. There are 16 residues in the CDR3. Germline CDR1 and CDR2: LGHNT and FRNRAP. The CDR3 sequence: CASGLGIGQGHYGYTF. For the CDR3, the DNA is TGTGCTAGTGGTTTGGGAATAGGACAGGGCCACTATGGCTACACCTTC. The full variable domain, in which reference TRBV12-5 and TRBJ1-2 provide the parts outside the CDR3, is DARVTQTPRHKVTEMGQEVTMRCQPILGHNTVFWYRQTMMQGLELLAYFRNRAPLDDSGMPKDRFSAEMPDATLATLKIQPSEPRDSAVYFCASGLGIGQGHYGYTFGSGTRLTVV.

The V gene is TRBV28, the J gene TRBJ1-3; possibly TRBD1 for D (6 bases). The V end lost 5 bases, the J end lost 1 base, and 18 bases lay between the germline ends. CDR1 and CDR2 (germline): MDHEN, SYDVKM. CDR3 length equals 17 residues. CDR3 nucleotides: TGTGCCAGCAGTGAAGTCCGTGACAGGAGGTCTGGAAACACCATATATTTT. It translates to CASSEVRDRRSGNTIYF.

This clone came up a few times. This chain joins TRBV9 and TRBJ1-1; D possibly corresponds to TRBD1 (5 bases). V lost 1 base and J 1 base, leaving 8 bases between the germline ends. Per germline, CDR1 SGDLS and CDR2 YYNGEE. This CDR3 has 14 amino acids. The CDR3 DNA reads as TGTGCCAGCAGCGTAACAGACAGGAACACTGAAGCTTTCTTT. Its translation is CASSVTDRNTEAFF. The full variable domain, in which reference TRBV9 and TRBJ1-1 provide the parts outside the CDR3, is DSGVTQTPKHLITATGQRVTLRCSPRSGDLSVYWYQQSLDQGLQFLIQYYNGEERAKGNILERFSAQQFPDLHSELNLSSLELGDSALYFCASSVTDRNTEAFFGQGTRLTVV.

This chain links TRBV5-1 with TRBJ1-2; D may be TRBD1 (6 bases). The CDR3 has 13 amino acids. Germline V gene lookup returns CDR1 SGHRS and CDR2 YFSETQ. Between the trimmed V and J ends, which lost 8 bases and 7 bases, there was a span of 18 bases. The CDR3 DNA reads TGCGCCAGGGATCCACCGAGGGGGAGTGGCTACACCTTC. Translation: CARDPPRGSGYTF.

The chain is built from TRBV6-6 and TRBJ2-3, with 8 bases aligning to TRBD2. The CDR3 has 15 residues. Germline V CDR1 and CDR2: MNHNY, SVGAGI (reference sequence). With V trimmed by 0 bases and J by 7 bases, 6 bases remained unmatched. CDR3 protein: CASSYSLAGDHTQYF. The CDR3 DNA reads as TGTGCCAGCAGTTACTCGCTAGCGGGCGACCATACGCAGTATTTT.

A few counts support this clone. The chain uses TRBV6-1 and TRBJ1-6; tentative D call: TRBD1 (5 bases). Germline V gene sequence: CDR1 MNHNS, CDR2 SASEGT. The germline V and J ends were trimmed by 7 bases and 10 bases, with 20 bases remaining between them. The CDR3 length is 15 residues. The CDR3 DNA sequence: TGTGCCAGCACTCCGGCGGGGGGAAACGGCTCACCCCTCCACTTT. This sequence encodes CASTPAGGNGSPLHF.

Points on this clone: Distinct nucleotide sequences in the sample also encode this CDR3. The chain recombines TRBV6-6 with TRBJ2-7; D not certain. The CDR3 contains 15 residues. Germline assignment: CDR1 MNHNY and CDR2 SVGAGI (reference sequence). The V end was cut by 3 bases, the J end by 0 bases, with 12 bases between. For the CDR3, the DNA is TGTGCCAGCAGTTATAGCCCGCCTAGCTCCTACGAGCAGTACTTC. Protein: CASSYSPPSSYEQYF.

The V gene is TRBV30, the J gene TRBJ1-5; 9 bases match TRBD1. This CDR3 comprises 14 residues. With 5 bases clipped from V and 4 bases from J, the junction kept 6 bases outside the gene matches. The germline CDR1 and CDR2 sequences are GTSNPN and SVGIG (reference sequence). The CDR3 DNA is TGTGCCTGGCAAGGGACAGGGTCAAATCAGCCCCAGCATTTT. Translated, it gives CAWQGTGSNQPQHF. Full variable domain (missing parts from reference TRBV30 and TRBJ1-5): SQTIHQWPATLVQPVGSPLSLECTVEGTSNPNLYWYRQAAGRGLQLLFYSVGIGQISSEVPQNLSASRPQDRQFILSSKKLLLSDSGFYLCAWQGTGSNQPQHFGDGTRLSIL.

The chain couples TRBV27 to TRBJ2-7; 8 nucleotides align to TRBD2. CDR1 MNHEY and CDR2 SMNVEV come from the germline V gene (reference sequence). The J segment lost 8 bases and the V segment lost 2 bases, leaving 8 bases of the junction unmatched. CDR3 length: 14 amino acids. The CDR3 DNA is TGTGCCAGCAGTTTAATGCTAGCGGGCAGCAAGCAGTACTTC. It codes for CASSLMLAGSKQYF.

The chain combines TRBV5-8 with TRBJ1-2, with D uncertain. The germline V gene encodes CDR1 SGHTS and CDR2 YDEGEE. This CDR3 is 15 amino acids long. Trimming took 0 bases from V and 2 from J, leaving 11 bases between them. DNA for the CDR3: TGTGCCAGCAGCTTGGAGGAGGGAGTCAACTATGGCTACACCTTC. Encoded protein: CASSLEEGVNYGYTF.

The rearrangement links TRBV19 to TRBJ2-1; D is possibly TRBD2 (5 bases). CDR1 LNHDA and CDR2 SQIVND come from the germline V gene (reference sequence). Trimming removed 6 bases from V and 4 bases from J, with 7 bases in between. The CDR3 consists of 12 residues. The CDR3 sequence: CASRTGYNEQFF. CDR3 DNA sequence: TGTGCCAGTAGGACGGGATACAATGAGCAGTTCTTC.

The CDR3 reads CASSTLLAEETQYF. Here the CDR3 DNA reads TGTGCCAGCAGTACCTTACTAGCGGAAGAGACCCAGTACTTC. This sequence joins TRBV6-5 and TRBJ2-5; 8 positions agree with TRBD2. The CDR3 has 14 amino acids. Germline loops: CDR1 MNHEY, CDR2 SVGAGI. V gave up 5 bases and J gave up 3 bases; unmatched junction bases: 5.

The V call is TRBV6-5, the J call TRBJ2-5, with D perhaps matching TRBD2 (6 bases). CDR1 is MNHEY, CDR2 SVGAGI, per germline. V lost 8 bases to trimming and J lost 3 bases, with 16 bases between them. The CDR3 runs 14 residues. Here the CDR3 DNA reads TGTGCCAGCGGGGAGGCACACCGTAAAGAGACCCAGTACTTC. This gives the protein CASGEAHRKETQYF.

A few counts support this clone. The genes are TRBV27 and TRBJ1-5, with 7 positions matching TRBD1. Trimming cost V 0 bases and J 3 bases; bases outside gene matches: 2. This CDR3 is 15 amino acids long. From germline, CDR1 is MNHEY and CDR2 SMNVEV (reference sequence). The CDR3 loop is CASSLSGTDNQPQHF. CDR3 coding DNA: TGTGCCAGCAGTTTATCGGGGACAGACAATCAGCCCCAGCATTTT.